The sequence of this TCR beta chain was determined in a study of brain T cells in children with intractable seizures. Study outcomes and limitations: Absence of clones before surgery may stem from lower sequencing depth.

Assay used: immunoSEQ multiplex PCR; TCRdb lists only in-frame clones, some missing. This sample carries around 100,000 clones, approximately 94% of them seen once, and the ten largest clones take under 4.5%. As for this clone: Its antigen is unidentified.

At least one anti-epileptic drug was given before surgery. The V segment lost 4 bases and the J segment 2 bases; nucleotides outside the gene matches: 3. Germline V gives CDR1 LNHDA, CDR2 SQIVND (reference sequence). CDR3 length: 14 amino acids. This chain links TRBV19 with TRBJ2-3, with 7 positions matching TRBD2. The TCR was taken from a boy younger than two with hemimegalencephaly and intractable seizures. Sequencing used peripheral blood, obtained at surgery. CDR3 amino acids: CASSSGGATDTQYF. CDR3 nucleotides: TGTGCCAGTAGTAGCGGGGGAGCCACAGATACGCAGTATTTT.